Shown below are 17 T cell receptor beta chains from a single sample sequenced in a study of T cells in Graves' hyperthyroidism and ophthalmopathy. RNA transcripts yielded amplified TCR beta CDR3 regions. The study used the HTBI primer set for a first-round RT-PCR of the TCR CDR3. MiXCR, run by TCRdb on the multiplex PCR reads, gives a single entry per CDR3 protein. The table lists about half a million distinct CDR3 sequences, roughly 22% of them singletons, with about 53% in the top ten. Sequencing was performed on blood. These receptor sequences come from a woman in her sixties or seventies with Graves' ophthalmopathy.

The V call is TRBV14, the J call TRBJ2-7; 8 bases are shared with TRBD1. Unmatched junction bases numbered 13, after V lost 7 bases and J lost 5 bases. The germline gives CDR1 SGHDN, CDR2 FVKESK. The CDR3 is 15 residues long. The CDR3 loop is CASTSGYRGVDEQYF. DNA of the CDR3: TGTGCCAGCACCTCCGGGTACAGGGGGGTAGACGAGCAGTACTTC.

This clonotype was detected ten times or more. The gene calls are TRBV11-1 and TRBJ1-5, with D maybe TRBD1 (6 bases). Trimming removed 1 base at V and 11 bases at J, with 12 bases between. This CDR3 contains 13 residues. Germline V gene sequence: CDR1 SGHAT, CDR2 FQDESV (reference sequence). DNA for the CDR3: TGTGCCAGCAGCTTAGAGGACAGTTCGGCCCAGCATTTT. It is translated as CASSLEDSSAQHF.

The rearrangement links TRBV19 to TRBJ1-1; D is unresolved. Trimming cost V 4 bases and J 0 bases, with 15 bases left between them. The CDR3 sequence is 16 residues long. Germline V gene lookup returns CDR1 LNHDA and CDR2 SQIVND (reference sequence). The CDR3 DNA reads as TGTGCCAGTAGTAGACGGTCGTCCTTTATGAACACTGAAGCTTTCTTT. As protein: CASSRRSSFMNTEAFF.

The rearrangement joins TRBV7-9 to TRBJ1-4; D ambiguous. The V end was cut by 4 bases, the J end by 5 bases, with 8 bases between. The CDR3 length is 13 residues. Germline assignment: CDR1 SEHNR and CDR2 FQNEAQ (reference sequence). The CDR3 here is CASSYMGNEKLFF. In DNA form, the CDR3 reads TGTGCCAGCAGCTATATGGGGAATGAAAAACTGTTTTTT. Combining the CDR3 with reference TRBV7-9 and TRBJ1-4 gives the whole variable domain DTGVSQNPRHKITKRGQNVTFRCDPISEHNRLYWYRQTLGQGPEFLTYFQNEAQLEKSRLLSDRFSAERPKGSFSTLEIQRTEQGDSAMYLCASSYMGNEKLFFGSGTQLSVL.

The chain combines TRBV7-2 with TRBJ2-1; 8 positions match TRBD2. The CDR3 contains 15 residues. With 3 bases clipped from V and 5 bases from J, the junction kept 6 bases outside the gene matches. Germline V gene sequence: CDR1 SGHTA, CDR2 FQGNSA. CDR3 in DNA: TGTGCCAGCAGCTTCGGCGGGAGGTACAACAATGAGCAGTTCTTC. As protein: CASSFGGRYNNEQFF.

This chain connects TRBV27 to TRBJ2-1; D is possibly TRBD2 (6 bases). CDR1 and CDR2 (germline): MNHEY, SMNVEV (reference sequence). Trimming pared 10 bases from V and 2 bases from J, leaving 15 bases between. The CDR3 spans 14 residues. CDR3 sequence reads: CATRMEGPYNEQFF. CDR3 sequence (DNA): TGTGCCACCAGGATGGAGGGCCCCTACAATGAGCAGTTCTTC.

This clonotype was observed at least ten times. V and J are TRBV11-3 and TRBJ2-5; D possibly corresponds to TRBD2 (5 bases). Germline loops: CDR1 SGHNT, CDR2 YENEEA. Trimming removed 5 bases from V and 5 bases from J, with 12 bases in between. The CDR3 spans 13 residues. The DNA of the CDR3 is TGTGCCAGCAGCCCCGGGGTGGCGGAGACCCAGTACTTC. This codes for CASSPGVAETQYF.

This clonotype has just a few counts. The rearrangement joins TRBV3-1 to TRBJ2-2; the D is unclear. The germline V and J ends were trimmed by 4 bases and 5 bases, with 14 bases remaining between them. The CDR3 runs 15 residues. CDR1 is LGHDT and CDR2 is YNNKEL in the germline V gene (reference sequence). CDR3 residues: CASSRLSSGTGELFF. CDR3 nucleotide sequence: TGTGCCAGCAGCCGTTTGTCCAGTGGAACCGGGGAGCTGTTTTTT.

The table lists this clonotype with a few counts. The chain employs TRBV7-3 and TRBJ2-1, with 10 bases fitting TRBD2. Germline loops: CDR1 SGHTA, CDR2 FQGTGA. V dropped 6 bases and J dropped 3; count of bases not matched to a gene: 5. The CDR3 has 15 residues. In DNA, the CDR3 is TGTGCCAGCAGTTCTAGCGGGAGCCGCTACAATGAGCAGTTCTTC. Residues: CASSSSGSRYNEQFF.

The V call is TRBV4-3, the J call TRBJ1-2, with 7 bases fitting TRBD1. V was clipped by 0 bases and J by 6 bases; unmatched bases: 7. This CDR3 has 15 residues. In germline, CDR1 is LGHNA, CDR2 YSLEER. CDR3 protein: CASSQEGQGVNGYTF. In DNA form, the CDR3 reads TGCGCCAGCAGCCAAGAGGGTCAGGGGGTGAATGGCTACACCTTC.

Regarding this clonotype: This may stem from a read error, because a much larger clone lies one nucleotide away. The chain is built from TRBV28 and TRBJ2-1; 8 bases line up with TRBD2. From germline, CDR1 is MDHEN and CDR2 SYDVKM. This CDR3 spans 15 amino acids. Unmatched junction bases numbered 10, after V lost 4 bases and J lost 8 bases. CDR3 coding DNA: TGTGCCAGCAGTTCACGTAGCGGGACTGCCGATGAGCAGTTCTTC. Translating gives CASSSRSGTADEQFF.

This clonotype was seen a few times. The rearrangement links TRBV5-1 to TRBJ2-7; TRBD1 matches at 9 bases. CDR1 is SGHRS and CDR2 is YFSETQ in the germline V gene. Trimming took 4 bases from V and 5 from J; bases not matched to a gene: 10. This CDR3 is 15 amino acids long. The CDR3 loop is CASSLGQGPIDEQYF. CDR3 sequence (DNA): TGCGCCAGCAGCCTGGGACAGGGCCCTATCGACGAGCAGTACTTC. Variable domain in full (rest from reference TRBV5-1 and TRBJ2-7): KAGVTQTPRYLIKTRGQQVTLSCSPISGHRSVSWYQQTPGQGLQFLFEYFSETQRNKGNFPGRFSGRQFSNSRSEMNVSTLELGDSALYLCASSLGQGPIDEQYFGPGTRLTVT.

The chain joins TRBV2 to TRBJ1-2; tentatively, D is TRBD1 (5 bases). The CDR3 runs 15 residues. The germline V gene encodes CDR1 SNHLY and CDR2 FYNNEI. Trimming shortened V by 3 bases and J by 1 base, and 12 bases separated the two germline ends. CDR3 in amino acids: CASSEIYRSNYGYTF. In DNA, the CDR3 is TGTGCCAGCAGTGAGATTTACAGGAGTAACTATGGCTACACCTTC.

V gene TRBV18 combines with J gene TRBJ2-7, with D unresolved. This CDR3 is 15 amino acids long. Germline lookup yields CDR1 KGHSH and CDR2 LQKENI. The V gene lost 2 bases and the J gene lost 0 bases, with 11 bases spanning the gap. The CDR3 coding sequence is TGTGCCAGCTCACCAAATGGAGACAACTCCTACGAGCAGTACTTC. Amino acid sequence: CASSPNGDNSYEQYF.

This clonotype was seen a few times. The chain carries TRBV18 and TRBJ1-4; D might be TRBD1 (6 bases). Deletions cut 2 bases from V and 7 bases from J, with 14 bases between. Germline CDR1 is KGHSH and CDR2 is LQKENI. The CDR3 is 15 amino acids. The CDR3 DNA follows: TGTGCCAGCTCACCAGTGGGGGCTAAAGGTGAAAAACTGTTTTTT. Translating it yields CASSPVGAKGEKLFF.

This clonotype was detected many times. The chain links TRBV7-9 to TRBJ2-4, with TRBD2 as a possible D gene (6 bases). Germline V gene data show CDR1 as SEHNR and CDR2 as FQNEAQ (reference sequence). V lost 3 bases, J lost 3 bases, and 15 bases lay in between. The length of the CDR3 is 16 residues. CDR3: CASSFERRAGKNIQYF. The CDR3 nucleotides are TGTGCCAGCAGCTTCGAGAGGAGGGCGGGCAAAAACATTCAGTACTTC.

CDR3 amino acids: CASSQGSGNFNSPLHF. The CDR3 nucleotides are TGCGCCAGCAGCCAAGGTTCCGGAAATTTCAATTCACCCCTCCACTTT. V and J are TRBV4-3 and TRBJ1-6; no reliable D call. This CDR3 has 16 residues. The V end lost 1 base, the J end lost 7 bases, and 14 bases lay between the germline ends. The germline V gene has CDR1 LGHNA and CDR2 YSLEER.